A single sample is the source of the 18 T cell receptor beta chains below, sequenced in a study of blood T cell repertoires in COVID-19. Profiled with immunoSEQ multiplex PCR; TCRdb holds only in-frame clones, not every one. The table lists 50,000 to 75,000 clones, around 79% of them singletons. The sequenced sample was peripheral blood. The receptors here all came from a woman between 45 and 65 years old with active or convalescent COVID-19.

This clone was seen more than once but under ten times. The chain's CDR3 is CASSHLRTQETQYF. The CDR3 bases are TGTGCCAGCAGCCACTTAAGGACACAAGAGACCCAGTACTTC. V and J are TRBV3-1 (or the pseudogene TRBV3-2) and TRBJ2-5; TRBD1 is a possible D gene (5 bases). Germline V lookup: CDR1 LGHDT, CDR2 YNNKEL (reference sequence). V lost 3 bases to trimming and J lost 2 bases, with 10 bases between them. The CDR3 covers 14 residues.

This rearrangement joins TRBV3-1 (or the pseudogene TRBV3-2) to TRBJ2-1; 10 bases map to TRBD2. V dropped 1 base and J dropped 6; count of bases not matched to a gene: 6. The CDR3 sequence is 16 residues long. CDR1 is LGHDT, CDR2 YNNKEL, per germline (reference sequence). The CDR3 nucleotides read TGTGCCAGCAGCCAAGCTCGCCTAGCGGGAGCCAATGAGCAGTTCTTC. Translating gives CASSQARLAGANEQFF.

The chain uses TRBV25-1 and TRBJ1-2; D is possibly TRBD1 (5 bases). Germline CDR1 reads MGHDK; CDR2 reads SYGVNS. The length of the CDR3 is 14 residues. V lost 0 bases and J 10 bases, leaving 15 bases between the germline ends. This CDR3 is CASSEYMSQGHYTF. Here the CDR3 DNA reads TGTGCCAGCAGTGAATATATGTCCCAGGGCCACTACACCTTC.

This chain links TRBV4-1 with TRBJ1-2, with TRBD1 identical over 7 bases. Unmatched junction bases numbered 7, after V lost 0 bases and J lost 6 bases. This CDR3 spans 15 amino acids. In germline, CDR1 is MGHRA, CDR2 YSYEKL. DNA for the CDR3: TGCGCCAGCAGCCAAGAGGGCAGGGGGACGGATGGCTACACCTTC. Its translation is CASSQEGRGTDGYTF.

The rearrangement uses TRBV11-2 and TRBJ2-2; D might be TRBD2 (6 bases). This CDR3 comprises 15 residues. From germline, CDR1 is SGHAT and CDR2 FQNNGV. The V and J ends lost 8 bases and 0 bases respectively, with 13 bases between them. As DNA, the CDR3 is TGTGCCAGCCGACCTCCGGGGGCGAACACCGGGGAGCTGTTTTTT. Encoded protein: CASRPPGANTGELFF.

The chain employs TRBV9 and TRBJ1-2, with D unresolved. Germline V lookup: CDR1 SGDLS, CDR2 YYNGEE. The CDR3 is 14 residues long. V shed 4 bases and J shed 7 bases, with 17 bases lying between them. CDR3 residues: CASSQPPAAGGYTF. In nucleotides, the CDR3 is TGTGCCAGCAGCCAACCCCCCGCGGCCGGTGGCTACACCTTC.

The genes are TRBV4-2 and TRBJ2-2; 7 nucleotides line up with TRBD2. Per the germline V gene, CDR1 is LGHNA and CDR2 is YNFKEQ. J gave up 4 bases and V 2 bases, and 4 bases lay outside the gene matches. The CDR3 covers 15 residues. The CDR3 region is CASSQRGRGTGELFF. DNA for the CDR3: TGTGCCAGCAGCCAACGGGGGAGGGGCACCGGGGAGCTGTTTTTT.

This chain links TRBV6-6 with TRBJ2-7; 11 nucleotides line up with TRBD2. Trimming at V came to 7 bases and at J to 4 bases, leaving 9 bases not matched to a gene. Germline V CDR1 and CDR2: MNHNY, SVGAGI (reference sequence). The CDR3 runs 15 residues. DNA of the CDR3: TGTGCCAGCACGCCCGGGACTAGCGGAGGTTACGAGCAGTACTTC. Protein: CASTPGTSGGYEQYF.

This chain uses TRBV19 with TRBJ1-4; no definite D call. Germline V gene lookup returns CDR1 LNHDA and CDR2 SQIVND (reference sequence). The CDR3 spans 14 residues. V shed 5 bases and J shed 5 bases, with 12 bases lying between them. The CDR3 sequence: CASSPSEGNEKLFF. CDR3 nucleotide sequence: TGTGCCAGTAGTCCGTCCGAGGGAAATGAAAAACTGTTTTTT.

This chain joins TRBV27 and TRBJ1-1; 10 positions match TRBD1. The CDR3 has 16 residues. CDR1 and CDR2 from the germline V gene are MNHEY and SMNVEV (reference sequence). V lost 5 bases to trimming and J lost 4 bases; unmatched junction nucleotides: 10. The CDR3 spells CASSPRQGARGTEAFF. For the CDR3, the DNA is TGTGCCAGCAGTCCACGACAGGGGGCACGGGGCACTGAAGCTTTCTTT.

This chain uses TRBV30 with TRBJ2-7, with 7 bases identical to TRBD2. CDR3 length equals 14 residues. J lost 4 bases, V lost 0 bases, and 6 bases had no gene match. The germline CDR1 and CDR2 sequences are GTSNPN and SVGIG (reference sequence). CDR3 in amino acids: CAWSVGGSAYEQYF. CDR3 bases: TGTGCCTGGAGTGTGGGCGGGAGTGCATACGAGCAGTACTTC.

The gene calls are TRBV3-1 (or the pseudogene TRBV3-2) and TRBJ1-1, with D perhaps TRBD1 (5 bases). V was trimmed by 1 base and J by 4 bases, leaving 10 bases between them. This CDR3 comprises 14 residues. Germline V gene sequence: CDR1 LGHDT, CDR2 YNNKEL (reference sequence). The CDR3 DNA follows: TGTGCCAGCAGCCAAGTTTGGGGGGGCACTGAAGCTTTCTTT. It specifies CASSQVWGGTEAFF.

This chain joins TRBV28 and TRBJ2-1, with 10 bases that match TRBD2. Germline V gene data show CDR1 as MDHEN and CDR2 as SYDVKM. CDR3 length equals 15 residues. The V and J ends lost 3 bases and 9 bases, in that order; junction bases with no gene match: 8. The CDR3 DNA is TGTGCCAGCAGTTTTAACAGCGGGAGGGCCGGTGAGCAGTTCTTC. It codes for CASSFNSGRAGEQFF.

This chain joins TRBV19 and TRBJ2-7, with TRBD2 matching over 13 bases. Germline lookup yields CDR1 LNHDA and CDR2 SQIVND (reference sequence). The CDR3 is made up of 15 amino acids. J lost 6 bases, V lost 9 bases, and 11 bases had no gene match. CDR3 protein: CASRTSGRGRSEQYF. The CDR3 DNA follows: TGTGCCAGCCGGACTAGCGGGAGAGGTCGAAGCGAGCAGTACTTC.

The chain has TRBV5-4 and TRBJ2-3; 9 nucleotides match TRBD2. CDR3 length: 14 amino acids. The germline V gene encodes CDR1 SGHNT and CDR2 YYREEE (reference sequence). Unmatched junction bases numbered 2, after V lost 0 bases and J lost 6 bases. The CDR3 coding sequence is TGTGCCAGCAGCTTGGGCGGGAGGGCGGATACGCAGTATTTT. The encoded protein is CASSLGGRADTQYF.

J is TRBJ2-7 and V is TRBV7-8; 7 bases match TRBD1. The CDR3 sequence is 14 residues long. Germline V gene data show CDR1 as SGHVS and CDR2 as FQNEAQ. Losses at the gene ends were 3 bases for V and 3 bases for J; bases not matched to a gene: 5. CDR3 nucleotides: TGTGCCAGCAGCTTCCGGGACAGCTTCTACGAGCAGTACTTC. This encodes CASSFRDSFYEQYF.

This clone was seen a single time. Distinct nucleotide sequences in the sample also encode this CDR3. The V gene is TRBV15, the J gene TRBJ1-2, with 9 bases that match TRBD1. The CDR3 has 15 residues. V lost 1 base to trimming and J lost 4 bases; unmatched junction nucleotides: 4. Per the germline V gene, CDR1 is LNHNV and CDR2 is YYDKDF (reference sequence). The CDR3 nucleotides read TGTGCCACCAGCAGAGCCAGGACAGGGGTCTATGGCTACACCTTC. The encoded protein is CATSRARTGVYGYTF.

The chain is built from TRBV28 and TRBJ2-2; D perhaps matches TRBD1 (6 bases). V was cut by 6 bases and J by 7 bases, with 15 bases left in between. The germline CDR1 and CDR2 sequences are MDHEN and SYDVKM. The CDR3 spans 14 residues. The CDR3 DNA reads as TGTGCCAGCAGCACAAGACAGGCCGGCGGGGAGCTGTTTTTT. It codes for CASSTRQAGGELFF.